These T cell receptor beta chains were read from a single sample in a study of blood T cell repertoires in COVID-19. Repertoires were generated with immunoSEQ multiplex PCR, while TCRdb's copy carries only in-frame clones and drops some. The table has just over 65,000 clones, nearly 90% seen once. Sequencing used peripheral blood. The receptors come from a man in his sixties with acute or convalescent COVID-19. Each CDR3 is given with its conserved first and last residue. A D gene is named only where the DNA matches it firmly. Only some rows state a clone size, as once, few, many or a class for expanded clones.

CDR3 length,J gene,V gene,D gene,clone size,CDR3 protein,CDR3 DNA
19,TRBJ2-1,TRBV15,TRBD2,-,CATSGPGTSGGFSYNEQFF,TGTGCCACCAGCGGACCCGGGACTAGCGGGGGTTTCTCCTACAATGAGCAGTTCTTC
12,TRBJ2-3,TRBV5-1,-,-,CASSISTDTQYF,TGCGCCAGCAGCATATCCACAGATACGCAGTATTTT
14,TRBJ1-2,TRBV6-5,-,few,CASRMEGSNYGYTF,TGTGCCAGCAGAATGGAGGGGTCTAACTATGGCTACACCTTC
12,TRBJ2-3,TRBV10-1,TRBD1,once,CASATGADTQYF,TGCGCCAGCGCCACAGGGGCCGATACGCAGTATTTT
15,TRBJ1-1,TRBV29-1,TRBD1,-,CSALNTGGGLDEAFF,TGCAGCGCCCTAAATACAGGGGGCGGGTTGGATGAAGCTTTCTTT
18,TRBJ1-5,TRBV19,TRBD1,-,CASSSEDRGPYSNQPQHF,TGTGCCAGTAGTTCCGAGGACAGGGGCCCTTATAGCAATCAGCCCCAGCATTTT
12,TRBJ2-7,TRBV2,-,-,CASCGDNYEQYF,TGTGCCAGCTGTGGCGATAATTACGAGCAGTACTTC
13,TRBJ1-2,TRBV27,-,-,CASSLFGLGGYTF,TGTGCCAGCAGTTTATTCGGACTGGGCGGCTACACCTTC
18,TRBJ2-7,TRBV5-1,TRBD1,-,CASSLAGTDHRRSYEQYF,TGCGCCAGCAGCTTGGCGGGGACAGATCATCGTAGGAGCTACGAGCAGTACTTC
15,TRBJ2-1,TRBV7-2,TRBD2,-,CASSSTNRGGAGQFF,TGTGCCAGCAGCTCCACGAATCGCGGGGGGGCGGGGCAGTTCTTC
13,TRBJ1-5,TRBV7-9,TRBD1,-,CASRQGADQPQHF,TGTGCCAGCCGACAGGGGGCTGATCAGCCCCAGCATTTT
11,TRBJ2-7,TRBV6-1,-,-,CASSEGPHEYF,TGTGCCAGCAGTGAAGGCCCACACGAGTACTTC
14,TRBJ1-4,TRBV5-5,TRBD1,-,CASSSPGQGLKLFF,TGTGCCAGCAGCTCACCGGGACAGGGTTTAAAACTGTTTTTT
15,TRBJ1-2,TRBV29-1,TRBD1,-,CSAATGQGTSYGYTF,TGCAGCGCTGCTACGGGACAGGGGACATCCTATGGCTACACCTTC
16,TRBJ1-1,TRBV5-1,TRBD1,-,CASSPLRQGFSTEAFF,TGCGCCAGCAGCCCCCTGAGACAGGGATTCTCCACTGAAGCTTTCTTT
14,TRBJ2-7,TRBV9,-,-,CASSVGTTFYEQYF,TGTGCCAGCAGCGTAGGGACAACTTTCTACGAGCAGTACTTC
13,TRBJ2-7,TRBV28,TRBD1,-,CASTAGGGYEQYF,TGTGCCAGCACGGCAGGGGGCGGGTACGAGCAGTACTTC
13,TRBJ2-7,TRBV30,-,-,CAWSVSLTPGQYF,TGTGCCTGGAGTGTCTCCCTCACTCCGGGACAGTACTTC
15,TRBJ1-2,TRBV4-1,TRBD1,-,CASSHLDRADYGYTF,TGCGCCAGCAGCCACCTGGACAGGGCGGACTATGGCTACACCTTC
18,TRBJ2-5,TRBV2,-,-,CASSASTVVVRNQETQYF,TGTGCCAGCAGTGCCTCCACTGTGGTGGTGCGAAACCAAGAGACCCAGTACTTC
11,TRBJ2-7,TRBV6-5,-,-,CASSGHYEQYF,TGTGCCAGCAGCGGACATTACGAGCAGTACTTC
15,TRBJ2-7,TRBV7-7,TRBD1,-,CASSLATGEVYEQYF,TGTGCTAGCAGCTTAGCTACAGGGGAAGTGTACGAGCAGTACTTC